The clone carrying this T cell receptor (beta chain) was observed a handful of times. This entry belongs to a study of blood T cells in healthy people across ages. The CDR3 sequence is 17 residues long. CDR1 KGHDR and CDR2 SFDVKD come from the germline V gene. Trimming took off 0 bases at V and 1 base at J, with 12 bases between the two ends. Primers used in a second PCR of about 6 to 12 cycles were a sample-barcoded 5' primer and a J-beta primer mix. MiXCR was run by TCRdb on the 5' RACE reads, yielding one entry per CDR3 protein. Of approximately 600,000 distinct CDR3 sequences listed, around three fifths are singletons.

The chain is built from TRBV24-1 and TRBJ2-1; TRBD1 might be the D (5 bases). The sequence derives from a man in his fifties or sixties in good health. The sample was blood. The CDR3, as DNA: TGTGCCACCAGTGATTTGGCGAAGGGGATGTCCTACAATGAGCAGTTCTTC. Translation: CATSDLAKGMSYNEQFF.